Sequencing of this TCR beta chain was carried out in a study of T cell responses to AZD1222 COVID-19 vaccine. Overall study findings and caveats: Researchers took repertoire samples only after the peak T cell response had come.

As regards this clone: What it recognizes is unknown. Germline and junction disagree at one end, which may indicate a read error.

Clones were read by immunoSEQ multiplex PCR, and TCRdb kept only the in-frame ones, dropping some. Among about 130,000 clones listed, 75% to 90% were seen once. The sequence came from an adult who received the AZD1222 COVID-19 vaccine. The input for sequencing was peripheral blood, taken 28 days after the second AZD1222 dose.

Here the CDR3 reads CASSYSRGSSNSPLHF. Written as DNA, the CDR3 is TGTGCCAGCAGTTACTCGAGGGGGTCCTCTAATTCACCCCTCCACTTT. V is TRBV6-5 and J is TRBJ1-6; D possibly corresponds to TRBD1 (6 bases). The CDR3 runs to 16 residues. The germline gives CDR1 MNHEY, CDR2 SVGAGI.